One T cell receptor beta chain is described in this entry. The table lists this clone with a few counts. The target of this receptor is not known. No base-level quality is on record; no much larger clone is a single base apart. The CDR3 spans 14 residues, from the cysteine through the phenylalanine. Only CDR3 DNA remains: 42 bases, in frame from the first base. V gives up 0 bases and J gives up 5 bases, and the segment between their germline ends measures 10 bases. CDR1 and CDR2, looked up from the germline V gene (reference sequence), are LGHDT and YNNKEL. This record comes from a study of blood T cell repertoires in COVID-19 (dated by TCRdb to 2018 to 2020). Concerning the study at large: Samples covering the acute and convalescent phases of COVID-19 were provided by collaborators in the United States, Italy and Spain. A de-identified subject ID, COVID-19 status, age in years and sex were almost always included in the sample metadata. The repertoires were released in a freely available public database meant as a resource for research on the immune response to SARS-CoV-2. The prospective study material was composed of cDNA or gDNA derived from T cells, B-cell-depleted T cells, or PBMCs. Deeply sampled blood TCRbeta repertoires from subjects exposed to, actively infected with, or recovered from COVID-19 were included in the dataset. The samples were drawn from the first 160 participants of the ongoing ImmuneRACE study and from some 1,300 subjects provided by 6 global collaborators. Where HLA class I and class II types were available, the types were taken from metadata supplied by the sample provider, not from assay-based typing. Overall study results and their limits: The quantity of clinical and demographic metadata differed by source and by participant and was supplied without curation.

TCRbeta CDR3 regions were amplified from genomic DNA using the immunoSEQ Assay, a bias-controlled multiplex PCR. Per the original workflow: Within the assay, amplification of reference gene primers was used to estimate how many nucleated cells each sample contained. To quantify the absolute abundance of each unique TCRbeta CDR3 rearrangement, sequence reads were collapsed and filtered. For each sample, productive Simpson clonality was calculated as the square root of Simpson's diversity index across productive rearrangements. Here the immuneACCESS table is served through TCRdb, limited to in-frame sequences with V and J called. Missing clones are a known gap in these copies; in checked studies unresolved V genes cover under half, and the rest lacks a known reason. V, J and clone size reflect that table, while D and trimming were determined from the DNA. The sample table contains hundreds of thousands of clones; only one count was recorded for around 80% of them. Approximately 7.4% of the sample comes from the top ten.

The collaborating institutions used their own protocols to collect whole blood in K2EDTA tubes. For TCRbeta analysis, collaborator samples were shipped as frozen whole blood, as isolated PBMCs, or as DNA extracted from either sample type. Rearrangement joined TRBV3-1 (or the pseudogene TRBV3-2) to TRBJ1-2; matching of 5 bases hints at TRBD1 as the D gene. Sequencing input: peripheral blood. The receptor comes from a woman aged 45 to 65 with acute or convalescent COVID-19. CDR3 sequence: CASSQDNRPYGYTF. The nucleotide sequence is given as TGTGCCAGCAGCCAAGATAACAGGCCGTATGGCTACACCTTC.